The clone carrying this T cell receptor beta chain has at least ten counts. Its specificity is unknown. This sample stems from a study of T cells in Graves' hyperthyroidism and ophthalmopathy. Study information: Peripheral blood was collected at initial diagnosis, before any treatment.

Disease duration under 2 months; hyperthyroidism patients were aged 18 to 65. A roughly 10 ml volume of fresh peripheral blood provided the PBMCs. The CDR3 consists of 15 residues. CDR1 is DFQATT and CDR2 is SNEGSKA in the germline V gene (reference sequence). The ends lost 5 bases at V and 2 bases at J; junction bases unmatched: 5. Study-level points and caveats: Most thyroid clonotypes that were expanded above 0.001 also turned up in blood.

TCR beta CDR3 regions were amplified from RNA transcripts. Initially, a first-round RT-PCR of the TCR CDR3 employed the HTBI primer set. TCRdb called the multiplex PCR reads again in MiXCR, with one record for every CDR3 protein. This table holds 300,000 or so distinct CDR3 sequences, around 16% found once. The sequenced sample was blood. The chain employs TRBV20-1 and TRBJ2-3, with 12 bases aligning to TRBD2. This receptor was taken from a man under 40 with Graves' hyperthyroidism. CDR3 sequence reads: CSAPRTSGNTDTQYF. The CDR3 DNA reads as TGCAGTGCTCCCCGGACTAGCGGGAACACAGATACGCAGTATTTT.